Presented here are 24 T cell receptor beta chains from one specimen sequenced in a study of cytomegalovirus exposure and HLA in healthy donors. The PCR had 60 Vbeta and 13 Jbeta primers. Sequenced by immunoSEQ multiplex PCR; TCRdb stores in-frame clones only, minus some. The sample records 120,000 or so clones, 75% to 80% being singletons. Sequencing was carried out using PBMCs. These receptors all stem from a woman between 40 and 50 years old in good health and CMV-seronegative.

V is TRBV2 and J is TRBJ2-7; D is possibly TRBD1 (6 bases). This CDR3 spans 11 amino acids. Germline V CDR1 and CDR2: SNHLY, FYNNEI. Trimming cost V 9 bases and J 3 bases, with 9 bases left between them. DNA of the CDR3: TGTGCCAGTGGGACAAACTACGAGCAGTACTTC. Protein: CASGTNYEQYF.

The chain recombines TRBV6-1 with TRBJ1-1; possibly TRBD1 for D (6 bases). CDR1 MNHNS and CDR2 SASEGT come from the germline V gene. The CDR3 spans 13 residues. Trimming pared 6 bases from V and 5 bases from J, leaving 13 bases between. This CDR3 reads CASRVRGGTEAFF. For the CDR3, the DNA is TGTGCCAGCAGGGTCAGGGGTGGTACTGAAGCTTTCTTT.

This clone turned up a few times. The chain uses TRBV10-3 and TRBJ2-7; D may be TRBD2 (6 bases). CDR1 and CDR2 from the germline V gene are ENHRY and SYGVKD. This CDR3 is 16 amino acids long. V lost 2 bases and J 2 bases, leaving 16 bases between the germline ends. The CDR3 sequence: CAISEGAGRDAYEQYF. As DNA, the CDR3 is TGTGCCATCAGTGAGGGGGCGGGGCGGGACGCCTACGAGCAGTACTTC.

The rearrangement links TRBV7-2 to TRBJ2-3; 13 bases match TRBD2. Looked up from germline, CDR1 is SGHTA and CDR2 is FQGNSA. The CDR3 totals 15 residues. With 3 bases clipped from V and 6 bases from J, the junction kept 3 bases outside the gene matches. The CDR3 reads CASSFGTSGTDTQYF. CDR3 DNA sequence: TGTGCCAGCAGCTTCGGGACTAGCGGGACGGATACGCAGTATTTT. Filled out from reference TRBV7-2 and TRBJ2-3, the complete variable domain reads GAGVSQSPSNKVTEKGKDVELRCDPISGHTALYWYRQSLGQGLEFLIYFQGNSAPDKSGLPSDRFSAERTGGSVSTLTIQRTQQEDSAVYLCASSFGTSGTDTQYFGPGTRLTVL.

Comments on this clone: Relative to the germline gene, one junction end is altered; a read error may explain this. The rearrangement uses TRBV7-9 and TRBJ1-5; D unclear. Germline V CDR1 and CDR2: SEHNR, FQNEAQ (reference sequence). The CDR3 is 14 residues long. CDR3 in amino acids: CSSSLSGVGQPQHF. CDR3 coding DNA: TGTTCCAGCAGCTTAAGCGGGGTAGGGCAGCCCCAGCATTTT.

The chain carries TRBV4-3 and TRBJ2-7; perhaps TRBD1 as D (5 bases). With 0 bases removed from V and 4 bases from J, the gap between germline ends came to 10 bases. The CDR3 is 14 amino acids. Germline loops: CDR1 LGHNA, CDR2 YSLEER. The CDR3 DNA is TGCGCCAGCAGCCAAGACAGGGTGAGTTACGAGCAGTACTTC. Amino acid sequence: CASSQDRVSYEQYF.

This chain links TRBV28 with TRBJ1-1; D might be TRBD1 (5 bases). Trimming left V 2 bases short and J 1 base short, with 11 bases between. CDR3 length: 15 amino acids. The V gene's germline CDR1 is MDHEN and CDR2 SYDVKM. The CDR3, as DNA: TGTGCCAGCAGTTTACCCCAGGGCTCGAACACTGAAGCTTTCTTT. Translating it yields CASSLPQGSNTEAFF.

CDR3 in DNA: TGTGCCAGCTCACCAACCCCCTACAGGGTCATCGACTCTGGAAACACCATATATTTT. Translation: CASSPTPYRVIDSGNTIYF. The chain uses TRBV18 and TRBJ1-3; the D gene is possibly TRBD1 (6 bases). Germline V CDR1 and CDR2: KGHSH, LQKENI. The CDR3 runs 19 residues. Trimming shortened V by 2 bases and J by 0 bases, and 20 bases separated the two germline ends.

The chain couples TRBV5-1 to TRBJ2-7; TRBD1 might be the D (5 bases). Germline loops: CDR1 SGHRS, CDR2 YFSETQ. CDR3 length: 11 amino acids. Between the trimmed V and J ends, which lost 3 bases and 7 bases, there was a span of 8 bases. DNA for the CDR3: TGCGCCAGCAGCTCCCAGGGAGAGCAGTACTTC. This codes for CASSSQGEQYF. Filled out from reference TRBV5-1 and TRBJ2-7, the complete variable domain reads KAGVTQTPRYLIKTRGQQVTLSCSPISGHRSVSWYQQTPGQGLQFLFEYFSETQRNKGNFPGRFSGRQFSNSRSEMNVSTLELGDSALYLCASSSQGEQYFGPGTRLTVT.

The V and J genes are TRBV2 and TRBJ2-1, with 15 bases matching TRBD2. The trim removed 7 bases at V and 8 bases at J, leaving 9 bases unmatched. This CDR3 region has 16 residues. From germline, CDR1 is SNHLY and CDR2 FYNNEI. The CDR3 here is CASKEPGLAGGYEQFF. The CDR3 nucleotides are TGTGCCAGCAAAGAACCGGGACTAGCGGGAGGCTATGAGCAGTTCTTC. The full variable domain, in which reference TRBV2 and TRBJ2-1 provide the parts outside the CDR3, is EPEVTQTPSHQVTQMGQEVILRCVPISNHLYFYWYRQILGQKVEFLVSFYNNEISEKSEIFDDQFSVERPDGSNFTLKIRSTKLEDSAMYFCASKEPGLAGGYEQFFGPGTRLTVL.

This clone turned up a few times. V and J are TRBV28 and TRBJ1-6; no reliable D call. This CDR3 contains 12 residues. The germline V and J ends were trimmed by 7 bases and 7 bases, with 8 bases remaining between them. The germline V gene encodes CDR1 MDHEN and CDR2 SYDVKM. CDR3 DNA sequence: TGTGCCAGCAATTGGCAGAATTCACCCCTCCACTTT. Its translation is CASNWQNSPLHF.

The chain has TRBV27 and TRBJ2-3; D possibly corresponds to TRBD1 (6 bases). CDR1 is MNHEY, CDR2 SMNVEV, per germline (reference sequence). The CDR3 covers 15 residues. Trimming removed 3 bases from V and 5 bases from J, with 15 bases in between. The CDR3 DNA reads as TGTGCCAGCAGTTTGGGGTGGGGGCAGGGAGATACGCAGTATTTT. Its protein product is CASSLGWGQGDTQYF.

The chain links TRBV2 to TRBJ1-5, with D possibly matching TRBD1 (5 bases). The CDR3 is 12 amino acids. V was clipped by 1 base and J by 9 bases, with 7 bases between them. Germline values: CDR1 SNHLY, CDR2 FYNNEI. The chain's CDR3 is CASSEGQWPQHF. The DNA for the CDR3 is TGTGCCAGCAGTGAAGGACAGTGGCCCCAGCATTTT.

This clone was observed once. This chain links TRBV7-9 with TRBJ2-7, with 12 bases fitting TRBD2. The CDR3 sequence is 15 residues long. Per germline, CDR1 SEHNR and CDR2 FQNEAQ (reference sequence). Trimming at V came to 5 bases and at J to 5 bases, leaving 7 bases not matched to a gene. CDR3 in amino acids: CASSRHGLAGNEQYF. The CDR3, as DNA: TGTGCCAGCAGCCGCCACGGACTAGCGGGAAACGAGCAGTACTTC.

In DNA, the CDR3 is TGTGCCAGCAGTCTACCCCTCTCCGAGCAGTACTTC. Its translation: CASSLPLSEQYF. This chain links TRBV28 with TRBJ2-7; D gene unclear. This CDR3 spans 12 amino acids. V shed 5 bases and J shed 6 bases, with 11 bases lying between them. From germline, CDR1 is MDHEN and CDR2 SYDVKM.

This clone was recorded once. The rearrangement links TRBV19 to TRBJ2-2, with TRBD2 identical over 9 bases. After removal of 7 bases from V and 3 bases from J, the junction contained 9 bases not matched to a gene. In germline, CDR1 is LNHDA, CDR2 SQIVND (reference sequence). The CDR3 is 16 residues long. The CDR3 reads CASKRVAGAHTGELFF. The CDR3 bases are TGTGCCAGTAAGCGGGTAGCGGGAGCTCACACCGGGGAGCTGTTTTTT.

This chain links TRBV11-2 with TRBJ2-1; D may be TRBD1 (5 bases). This CDR3 has 12 amino acids. Trimming left V 1 base short and J 15 bases short, with 13 bases between. CDR1 is SGHAT, CDR2 FQNNGV, per germline. DNA for the CDR3: TGTGCCAGCAGCTTAGGGGCTGCAGGGCCGTTCTTC. Protein product: CASSLGAAGPFF.

This clone was found a few times. Compared with germline, one end of the junction differs, possibly owing to a read error. Here the CDR3 DNA reads TGTTCCAGCAGCTTAGGGACAGGGACCGTCTCTGAAAAACTGTTTTTT. It yields the protein CSSSLGTGTVSEKLFF. The chain recombines TRBV7-9 with TRBJ1-4, with 9 positions matching TRBD1. Germline V gives CDR1 SEHNR, CDR2 FQNEAQ (reference sequence). This CDR3 spans 16 amino acids.

The chain joins TRBV19 to TRBJ1-2; D unclear. Germline V gene sequence: CDR1 LNHDA, CDR2 SQIVND (reference sequence). V was cut by 8 bases and J by 0 bases, with 13 bases left in between. The CDR3 covers 14 residues. Here the CDR3 DNA reads TGTGCCAGTGTGAGGTCGCAGACTAACTATGGCTACACCTTC. Amino acids: CASVRSQTNYGYTF.

This chain links TRBV27 with TRBJ2-1, with D tentatively TRBD2 (5 bases). CDR1 and CDR2 (germline): MNHEY, SMNVEV (reference sequence). This CDR3 is built from 12 residues. With 5 bases removed from V and 8 bases from J, the gap between germline ends came to 10 bases. This CDR3 is CASSLLGDEQFF. The CDR3 bases are TGTGCCAGCAGTCTACTAGGAGATGAGCAGTTCTTC.

This clone appeared once. This chain joins TRBV18 and TRBJ2-1; TRBD2 matches at 7 bases. Germline CDR1 reads KGHSH; CDR2 reads LQKENI. V dropped 0 bases and J dropped 7; count of bases not matched to a gene: 0. The CDR3 is 13 amino acids. CDR3 sequence: CASSPPSGNEQFF. For the CDR3, the DNA is TGTGCCAGCTCACCACCTAGCGGGAATGAGCAGTTCTTC.

The chain combines TRBV5-1 with TRBJ2-5; 10 nucleotides line up with TRBD2. The end of the DNA is better explained by TRBJ2-7, so the J call may be wrong. The CDR3 is made up of 17 amino acids. CDR1 is SGHRS and CDR2 is YFSETQ in the germline V gene. CDR3 protein: CASSLVPLAGGSYEQYF. CDR3 nucleotide sequence: TGCGCCAGCAGCTTGGTACCTTTAGCGGGAGGATCCTACGAGCAGTACTTC.

This clone is a singleton in its sample. The chain couples TRBV11-3 to TRBJ1-1; D gene uncertain. The CDR3 sequence is 13 residues long. The germline V gene encodes CDR1 SGHNT and CDR2 YENEEA. V shed 4 bases and J shed 4 bases, with 10 bases lying between them. The CDR3 sequence is CASSSVPGTEAFF. CDR3 nucleotides: TGTGCCAGCAGCTCAGTACCGGGCACTGAAGCTTTCTTT.

V is TRBV7-9 and J is TRBJ2-1; 9 bases fit TRBD2. This CDR3 region has 15 residues. V lost 5 bases, J lost 7 bases, and 9 bases stayed unmatched. CDR1 and CDR2 (germline): SEHNR, FQNEAQ (reference sequence). The CDR3 DNA follows: TGTGCCAGCAGCCTTAGCGGGAGTTTGCGAAATGAGCAGTTCTTC. Translated, it gives CASSLSGSLRNEQFF.